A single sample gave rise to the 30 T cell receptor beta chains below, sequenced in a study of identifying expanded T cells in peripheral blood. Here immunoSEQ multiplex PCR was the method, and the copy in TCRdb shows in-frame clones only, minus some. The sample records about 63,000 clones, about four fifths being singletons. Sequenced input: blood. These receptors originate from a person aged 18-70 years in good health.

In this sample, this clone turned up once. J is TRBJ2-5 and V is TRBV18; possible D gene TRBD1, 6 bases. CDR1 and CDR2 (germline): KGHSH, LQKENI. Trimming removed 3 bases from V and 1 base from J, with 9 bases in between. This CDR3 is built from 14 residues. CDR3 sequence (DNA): TGTGCCAGCTCACCCGGACAGCTCCAAGAGACCCAGTACTTC. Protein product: CASSPGQLQETQYF.

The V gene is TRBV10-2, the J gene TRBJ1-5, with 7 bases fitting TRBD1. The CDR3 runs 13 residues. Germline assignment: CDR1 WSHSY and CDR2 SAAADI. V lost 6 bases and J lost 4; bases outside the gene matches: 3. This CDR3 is CASSRQGNQPQHF. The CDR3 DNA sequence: TGCGCCAGCAGCCGACAGGGAAATCAGCCCCAGCATTTT.

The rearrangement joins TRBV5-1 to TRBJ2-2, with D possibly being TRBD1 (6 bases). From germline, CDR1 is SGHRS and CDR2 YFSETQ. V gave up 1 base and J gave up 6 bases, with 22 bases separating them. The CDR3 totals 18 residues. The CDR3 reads CASSLQAWAGANSGELFF. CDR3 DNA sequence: TGCGCCAGCAGCTTGCAGGCTTGGGCAGGGGCTAATTCCGGGGAGCTGTTTTTT.

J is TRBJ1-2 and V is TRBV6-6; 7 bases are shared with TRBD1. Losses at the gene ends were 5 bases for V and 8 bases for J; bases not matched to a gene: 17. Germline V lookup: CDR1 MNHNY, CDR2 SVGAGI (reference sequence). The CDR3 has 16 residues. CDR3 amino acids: CASSRGQTVTQIGYTF. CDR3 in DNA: TGTGCCAGCAGTCGGGGACAGACCGTAACCCAAATAGGCTACACCTTC.

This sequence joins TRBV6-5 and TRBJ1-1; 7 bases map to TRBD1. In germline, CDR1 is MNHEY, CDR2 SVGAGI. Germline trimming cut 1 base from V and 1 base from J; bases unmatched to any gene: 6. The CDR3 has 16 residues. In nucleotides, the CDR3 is TGTGCCAGCAGTTACTGGCAGGGGGGGAAGAACACTGAAGCTTTCTTT. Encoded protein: CASSYWQGGKNTEAFF.

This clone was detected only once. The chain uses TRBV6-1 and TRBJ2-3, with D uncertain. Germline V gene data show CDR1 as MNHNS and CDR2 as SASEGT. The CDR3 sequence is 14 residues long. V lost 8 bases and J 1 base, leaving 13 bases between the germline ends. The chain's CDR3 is CASRRGSGTDTQYF. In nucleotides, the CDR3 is TGTGCCAGCCGTCGCGGCTCTGGCACAGATACGCAGTATTTT.

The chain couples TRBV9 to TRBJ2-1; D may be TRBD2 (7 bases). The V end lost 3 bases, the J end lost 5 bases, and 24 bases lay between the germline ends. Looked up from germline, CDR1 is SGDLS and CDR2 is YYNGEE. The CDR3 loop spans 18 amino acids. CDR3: CASSELPPGGPLNNEQFF. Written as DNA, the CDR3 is TGTGCCAGCAGCGAACTCCCCCCGGGGGGCCCCCTAAACAATGAGCAGTTCTTC. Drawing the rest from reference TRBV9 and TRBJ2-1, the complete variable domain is DSGVTQTPKHLITATGQRVTLRCSPRSGDLSVYWYQQSLDQGLQFLIQYYNGEERAKGNILERFSAQQFPDLHSELNLSSLELGDSALYFCASSELPPGGPLNNEQFFGPGTRLTVL.

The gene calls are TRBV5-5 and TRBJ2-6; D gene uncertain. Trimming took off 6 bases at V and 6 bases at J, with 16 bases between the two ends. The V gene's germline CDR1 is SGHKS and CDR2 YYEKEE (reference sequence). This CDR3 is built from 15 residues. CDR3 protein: CASTPLGQVANVLTF. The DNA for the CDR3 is TGTGCCAGCACCCCTTTGGGCCAGGTGGCCAACGTCCTGACTTTC.

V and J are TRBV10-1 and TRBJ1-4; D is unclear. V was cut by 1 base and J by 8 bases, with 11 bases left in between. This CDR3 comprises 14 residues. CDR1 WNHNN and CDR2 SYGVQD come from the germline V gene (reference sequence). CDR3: CASSEWCGDEKLFF. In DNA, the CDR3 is TGCGCCAGCAGTGAGTGGTGTGGTGACGAAAAACTGTTTTTT.

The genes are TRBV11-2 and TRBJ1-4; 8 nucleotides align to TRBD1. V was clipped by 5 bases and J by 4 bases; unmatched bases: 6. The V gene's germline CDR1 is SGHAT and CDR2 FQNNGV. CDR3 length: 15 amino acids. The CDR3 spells CASSLGQAINEKLFF. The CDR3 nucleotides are TGTGCCAGCAGCCTGGGACAGGCGATTAATGAAAAACTGTTTTTT. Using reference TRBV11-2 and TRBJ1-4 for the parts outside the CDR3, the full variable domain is EAGVAQSPRYKIIEKRQSVAFWCNPISGHATLYWYQQILGQGPKLLIQFQNNGVVDDSQLPKDRFSAERLKGVDSTLKIQPAKLEDSAVYLCASSLGQAINEKLFFGSGTQLSVL.

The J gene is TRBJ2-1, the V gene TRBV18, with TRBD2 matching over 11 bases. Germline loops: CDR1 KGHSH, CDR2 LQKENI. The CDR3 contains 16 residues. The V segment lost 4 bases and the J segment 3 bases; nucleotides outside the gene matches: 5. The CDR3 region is CASSLLAGVIYNEQFF. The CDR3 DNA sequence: TGTGCCAGCTCACTACTAGCGGGGGTGATCTACAATGAGCAGTTCTTC.

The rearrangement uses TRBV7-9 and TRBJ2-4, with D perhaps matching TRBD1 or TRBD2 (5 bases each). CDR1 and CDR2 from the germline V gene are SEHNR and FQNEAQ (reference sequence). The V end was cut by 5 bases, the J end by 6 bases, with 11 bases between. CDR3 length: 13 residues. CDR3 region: CASSPGTLNIQYF. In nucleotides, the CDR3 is TGTGCCAGCAGCCCCGGGACCCTAAACATTCAGTACTTC.

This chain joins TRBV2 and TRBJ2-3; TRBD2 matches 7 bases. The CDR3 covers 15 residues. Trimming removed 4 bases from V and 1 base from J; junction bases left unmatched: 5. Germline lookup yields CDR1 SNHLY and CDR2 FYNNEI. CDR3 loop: CASSALSGGTDTQYF. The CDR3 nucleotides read TGTGCCAGCAGTGCTTTGAGCGGGGGCACAGATACGCAGTATTTT.

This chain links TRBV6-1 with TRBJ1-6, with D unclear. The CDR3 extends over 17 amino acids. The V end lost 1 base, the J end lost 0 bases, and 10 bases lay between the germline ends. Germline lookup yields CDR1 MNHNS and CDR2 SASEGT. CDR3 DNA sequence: TGTGCCAGCAGTGAAGGCCGAGGAGCCTCCTATAATTCACCCCTCCACTTT. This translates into CASSEGRGASYNSPLHF.

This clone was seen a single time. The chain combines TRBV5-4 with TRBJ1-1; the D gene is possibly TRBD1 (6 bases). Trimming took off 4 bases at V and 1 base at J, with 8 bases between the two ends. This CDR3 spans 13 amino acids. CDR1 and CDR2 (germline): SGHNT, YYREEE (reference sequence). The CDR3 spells CASSPGANTEAFF. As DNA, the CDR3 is TGTGCCAGCAGCCCAGGGGCGAACACTGAAGCTTTCTTT.

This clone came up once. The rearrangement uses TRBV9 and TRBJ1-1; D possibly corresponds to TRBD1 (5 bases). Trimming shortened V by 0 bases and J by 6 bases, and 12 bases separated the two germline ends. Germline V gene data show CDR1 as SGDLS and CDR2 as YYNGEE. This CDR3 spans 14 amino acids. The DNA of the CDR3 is TGTGCCAGCAGCGTAGAGCCAGGGCGCGCTGAAGCTTTCTTT. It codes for CASSVEPGRAEAFF. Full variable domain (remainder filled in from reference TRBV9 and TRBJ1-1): DSGVTQTPKHLITATGQRVTLRCSPRSGDLSVYWYQQSLDQGLQFLIQYYNGEERAKGNILERFSAQQFPDLHSELNLSSLELGDSALYFCASSVEPGRAEAFFGQGTRLTVV.

This CDR3 is CASRAGTSKETQYF. The CDR3 nucleotides read TGCGCCAGCAGGGCCGGGACAAGCAAAGAGACCCAGTACTTC. The chain is built from TRBV5-1 and TRBJ2-5, with D possibly TRBD1 on 6 matching bases. Trimming stripped 5 bases from V and 3 bases from J, with 14 bases between. Germline CDR1 reads SGHRS; CDR2 reads YFSETQ. The CDR3 length is 14 residues.

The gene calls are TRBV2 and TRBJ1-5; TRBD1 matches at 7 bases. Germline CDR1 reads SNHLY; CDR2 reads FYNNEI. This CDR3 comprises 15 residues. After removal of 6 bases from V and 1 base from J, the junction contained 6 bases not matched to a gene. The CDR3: CASSDTGASNQPQHF. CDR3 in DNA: TGTGCCAGCAGCGACACAGGGGCCAGCAATCAGCCCCAGCATTTT.

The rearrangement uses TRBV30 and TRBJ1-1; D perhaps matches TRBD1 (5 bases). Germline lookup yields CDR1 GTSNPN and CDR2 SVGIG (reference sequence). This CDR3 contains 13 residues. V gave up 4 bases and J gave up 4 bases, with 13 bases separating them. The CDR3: CAWNQGMFTEAFF. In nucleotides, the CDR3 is TGTGCCTGGAATCAGGGAATGTTCACTGAAGCTTTCTTT. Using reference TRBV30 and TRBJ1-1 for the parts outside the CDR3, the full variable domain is SQTIHQWPATLVQPVGSPLSLECTVEGTSNPNLYWYRQAAGRGLQLLFYSVGIGQISSEVPQNLSASRPQDRQFILSSKKLLLSDSGFYLCAWNQGMFTEAFFGQGTRLTVV.

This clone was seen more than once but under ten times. The CDR3 sequence: CASSLGLASYNEQFF. CDR3 DNA: TGTGCCAGCAGCTTAGGACTAGCCTCCTACAATGAGCAGTTCTTC. The chain uses TRBV7-2 and TRBJ2-1; 7 nucleotides agree with TRBD2. With V trimmed by 1 base and J by 0 bases, 0 bases remained unmatched. Per the germline V gene, CDR1 is SGHTA and CDR2 is FQGNSA. The CDR3 has 15 amino acids.

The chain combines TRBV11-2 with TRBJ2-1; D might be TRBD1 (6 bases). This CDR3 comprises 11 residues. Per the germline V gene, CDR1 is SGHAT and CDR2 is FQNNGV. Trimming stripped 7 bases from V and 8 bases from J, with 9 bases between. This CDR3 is CASNKGDEQFF. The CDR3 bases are TGTGCCAGCAACAAGGGGGATGAGCAGTTCTTC.

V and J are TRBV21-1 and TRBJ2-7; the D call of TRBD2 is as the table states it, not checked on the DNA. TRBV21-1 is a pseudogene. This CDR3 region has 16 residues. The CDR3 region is CASSKGRGLRECEQYF. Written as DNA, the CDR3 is TGTGCCAGCAGCAAAGGGAGGGGTCTACGCGAGTGCGAGCAGTACTTC.

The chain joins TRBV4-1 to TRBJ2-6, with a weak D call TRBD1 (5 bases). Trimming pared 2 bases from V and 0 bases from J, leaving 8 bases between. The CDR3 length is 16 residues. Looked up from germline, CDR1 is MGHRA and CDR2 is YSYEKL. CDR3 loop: CASSQTGSSGANVLTF. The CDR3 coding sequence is TGCGCCAGCAGCCAAACAGGTAGCTCTGGGGCCAACGTCCTGACTTTC.

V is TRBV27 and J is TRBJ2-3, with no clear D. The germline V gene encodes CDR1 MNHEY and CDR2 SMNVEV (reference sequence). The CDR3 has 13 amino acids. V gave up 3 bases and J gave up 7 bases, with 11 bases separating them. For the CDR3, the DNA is TGTGCCAGCAGTTTTAACGGAGCATATACGCAGTATTTT. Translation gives CASSFNGAYTQYF.

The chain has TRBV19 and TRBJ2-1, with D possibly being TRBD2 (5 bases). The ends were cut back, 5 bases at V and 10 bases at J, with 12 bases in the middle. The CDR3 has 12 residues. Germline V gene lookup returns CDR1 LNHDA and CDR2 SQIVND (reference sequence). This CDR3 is CASSPQTGEQFF. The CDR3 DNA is TGTGCCAGTAGTCCCCAGACGGGGGAGCAGTTCTTC.

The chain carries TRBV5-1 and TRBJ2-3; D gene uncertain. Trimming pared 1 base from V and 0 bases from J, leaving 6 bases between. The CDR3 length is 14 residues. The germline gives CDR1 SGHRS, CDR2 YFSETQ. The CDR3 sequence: CASSLIGSTDTQYF. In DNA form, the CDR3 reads TGCGCCAGCAGCTTGATAGGGAGCACAGATACGCAGTATTTT.

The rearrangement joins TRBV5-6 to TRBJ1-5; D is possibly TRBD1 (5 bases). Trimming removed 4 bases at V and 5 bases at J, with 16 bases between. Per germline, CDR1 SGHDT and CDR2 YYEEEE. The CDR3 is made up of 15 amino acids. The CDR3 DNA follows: TGTGCCAGCAGCCTCGGGGGGAGGGTTGATCAGCCCCAGCATTTT. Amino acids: CASSLGGRVDQPQHF.

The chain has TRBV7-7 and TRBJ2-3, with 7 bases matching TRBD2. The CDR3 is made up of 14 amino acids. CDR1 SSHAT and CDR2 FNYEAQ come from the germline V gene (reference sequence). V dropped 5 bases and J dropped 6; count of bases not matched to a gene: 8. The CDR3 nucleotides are TGTGCCAGCAGCCACGCTAGCGGAGGTGATACGCAGTATTTT. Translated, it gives CASSHASGGDTQYF.

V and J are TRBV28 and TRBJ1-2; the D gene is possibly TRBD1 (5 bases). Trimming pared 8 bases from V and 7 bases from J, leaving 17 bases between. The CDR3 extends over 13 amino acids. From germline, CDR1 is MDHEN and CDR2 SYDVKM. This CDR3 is CASSPGTVVGYTF. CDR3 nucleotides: TGTGCCAGCTCCCCCGGGACGGTTGTTGGCTACACCTTC.

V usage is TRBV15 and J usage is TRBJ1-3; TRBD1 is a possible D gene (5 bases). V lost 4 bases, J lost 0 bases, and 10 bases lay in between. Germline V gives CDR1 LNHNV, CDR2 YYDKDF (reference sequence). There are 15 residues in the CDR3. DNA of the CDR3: TGTGCCACCAGCATAGGGGATAGCTCTGGAAACACCATATATTTT. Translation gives CATSIGDSSGNTIYF. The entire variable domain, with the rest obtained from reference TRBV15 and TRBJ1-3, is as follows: DAMVIQNPRYQVTQFGKPVTLSCSQTLNHNVMYWYQQKSSQAPKLLFHYYDKDFNNEADTPDNFQSRRPNTSFCFLDIRSPGLGDTAMYLCATSIGDSSGNTIYFGEGSWLTVV.